The 32 T cell receptor beta chains below were found in one sample sequenced in a study of shared clonotypes between healthy human individuals. The method was immunoSEQ multiplex PCR; TCRdb's version includes in-frame clones alone and lacks a portion of them. Of roughly 2.5 million clones in the sample, roughly 92% were seen once. The specimen was naive CD4+ T cells sorted from blood. Sample subset: CD45RA+ positively selected. The receptors shown here come from a man between 18 and 29 years old in good health.

V and J are TRBV19 and TRBJ1-5; D ambiguous. V was shortened by 3 bases and J by 2 bases, with 11 bases between the two germline ends. In germline, CDR1 is LNHDA, CDR2 SQIVND (reference sequence). The CDR3 is 15 amino acids. The DNA of the CDR3 is TGTGCCAGTAGTATTGCGGGGTTAGGCAATCAGCCCCAGCATTTT. Its translation is CASSIAGLGNQPQHF.

The chain combines TRBV27 with TRBJ1-5; D gene unclear. Trimming pared 6 bases from V and 3 bases from J, leaving 12 bases between. The CDR3 runs to 14 residues. In germline, CDR1 is MNHEY, CDR2 SMNVEV (reference sequence). The CDR3 protein is CASRDRGLNQPQHF. The CDR3, as DNA: TGTGCCAGCAGGGACCGGGGTCTCAATCAGCCCCAGCATTTT.

With respect to this clone: Different DNA sequences within this sample yield the same CDR3. The chain links TRBV30 to TRBJ1-2; D perhaps matches TRBD1 (5 bases). Germline V gene lookup returns CDR1 GTSNPN and CDR2 SVGIG (reference sequence). The CDR3 runs to 12 residues. The V end was cut by 4 bases, the J end by 0 bases, with 6 bases between. This CDR3 reads CAWTGTNYGYTF. The CDR3 nucleotides read TGTGCCTGGACAGGGACTAACTATGGCTACACCTTC.

This chain joins TRBV5-3 and TRBJ2-3; a possible D gene is TRBD2 (6 bases). TRBV5-3 is flagged as an ORF with uncertain function. V was clipped by 4 bases and J by 7 bases, with 19 bases between them. The CDR3 spans 15 residues. The CDR3 bases are TGTGCCAGAAGCCGCTGGGGGGTGGAAAAGAATACGCAGTATTTT. Protein product: CARSRWGVEKNTQYF.

The chain combines TRBV30 with TRBJ1-5; 8 nucleotides match TRBD1. Trimming at V came to 5 bases and at J to 7 bases, leaving 4 bases not matched to a gene. Looked up from germline, CDR1 is GTSNPN and CDR2 is SVGIG (reference sequence). The CDR3 sequence is 12 residues long. The CDR3 DNA sequence: TGTGCCTGGGGCGACAGGGGACAGCCCCAGCATTTT. This encodes CAWGDRGQPQHF. Full variable domain (rest looked up from reference TRBV30 and TRBJ1-5): SQTIHQWPATLVQPVGSPLSLECTVEGTSNPNLYWYRQAAGRGLQLLFYSVGIGQISSEVPQNLSASRPQDRQFILSSKKLLLSDSGFYLCAWGDRGQPQHFGDGTRLSIL.

The chain is built from TRBV9 and TRBJ2-3; TRBD2 aligns across 7 bases. The germline gives CDR1 SGDLS, CDR2 YYNGEE. With 4 bases clipped from V and 8 bases from J, the junction kept 13 bases outside the gene matches. This CDR3 region has 15 residues. The CDR3 protein is CASSLGLRIAGTQYF. CDR3 nucleotide sequence: TGTGCCAGCAGCCTGGGACTACGGATCGCGGGTACGCAGTATTTT.

The chain carries TRBV21-1 and TRBJ1-5. TRBV21-1 counts as a pseudogene. The CDR3 is 14 residues long. In nucleotides, the CDR3 is TGTGCCAGCTATTTAATCGGCGCCAATCAGCCCCAGCATTTT. Protein: CASYLIGANQPQHF.

V gene TRBV9 combines with J gene TRBJ1-4, with D perhaps TRBD1 (5 bases). The ends were cut back, 5 bases at V and 6 bases at J, with 17 bases in the middle. CDR1 and CDR2 from the germline V gene are SGDLS and YYNGEE. This CDR3 region has 15 residues. The CDR3 loop is CASSAPQAGYEKLFF. CDR3 coding DNA: TGTGCCAGCAGTGCACCACAGGCCGGTTATGAAAAACTGTTTTTT. The full variable domain, rest sourced from reference TRBV9 and TRBJ1-4, is DSGVTQTPKHLITATGQRVTLRCSPRSGDLSVYWYQQSLDQGLQFLIQYYNGEERAKGNILERFSAQQFPDLHSELNLSSLELGDSALYFCASSAPQAGYEKLFFGSGTQLSVL.

V and J are TRBV5-1 and TRBJ1-1; D gene unclear. The CDR3 extends over 14 amino acids. Per the germline V gene, CDR1 is SGHRS and CDR2 is YFSETQ. With 2 bases removed from V and 4 bases from J, the gap between germline ends came to 12 bases. The CDR3 region has the DNA TGCGCCAGCAGCTTCGAGGCGGGGAGCACTGAAGCTTTCTTT. Residues: CASSFEAGSTEAFF.

This clone was observed a few times. In the same sample, other DNA sequences code for this CDR3. This chain joins TRBV30 and TRBJ1-2, with D perhaps TRBD1 (5 bases). Germline CDR1 and CDR2: GTSNPN and SVGIG (reference sequence). The CDR3 sequence is 11 residues long. V shed 4 bases and J shed 7 bases, with 10 bases lying between them. The CDR3 sequence is CAWTGGGGYTF. The CDR3, as DNA: TGTGCCTGGACGGGGGGAGGTGGCTACACCTTC. The full variable domain, its missing parts supplied by reference TRBV30 and TRBJ1-2, is SQTIHQWPATLVQPVGSPLSLECTVEGTSNPNLYWYRQAAGRGLQLLFYSVGIGQISSEVPQNLSASRPQDRQFILSSKKLLLSDSGFYLCAWTGGGGYTFGSGTRLTVV.

The CDR3 region is CASSQFPMGIQYEQYF. The CDR3 region has the DNA TGTGCCAGCTCACAGTTCCCCATGGGAATCCAATACGAGCAGTACTTC. The chain recombines TRBV18 with TRBJ2-7; unclear D gene. CDR3 length: 16 amino acids. V lost 4 bases, J lost 4 bases, and 20 bases lay in between. Germline loops: CDR1 KGHSH, CDR2 LQKENI. Full variable domain (remainder filled in from reference TRBV18 and TRBJ2-7): NAGVMQNPRHLVRRRGQEARLRCSPMKGHSHVYWYRQLPEEGLKFMVYLQKENIIDESGMPKERFSAEFPKEGPSILRIQQVVRGDSAAYFCASSQFPMGIQYEQYFGPGTRLTVT.

The genes are TRBV7-2 and TRBJ2-3; TRBD2 matches at 10 bases. J lost 6 bases, V lost 2 bases, and 17 bases had no gene match. The V gene's germline CDR1 is SGHTA and CDR2 FQGNSA. The CDR3 loop spans 19 amino acids. The CDR3 here is CASSLLPRSGRAQGDTQYF. Here the CDR3 DNA reads TGTGCCAGCAGCTTACTCCCACGAAGCGGGAGGGCACAGGGGGATACGCAGTATTTT.

On this clone: Other nucleotide sequences in the sample specify the same CDR3. The J gene is TRBJ2-5, the V gene TRBV5-1; D possibly corresponds to TRBD1 (7 bases). Germline CDR1 is SGHRS and CDR2 is YFSETQ. V was clipped by 5 bases and J by 1 base, with 9 bases between them. CDR3 length: 13 amino acids. The CDR3 sequence is CASRRDSQETQYF. CDR3 nucleotide sequence: TGCGCCAGCAGGCGGGACAGCCAAGAGACCCAGTACTTC.

The J gene is TRBJ1-4, the V gene TRBV4-1; 9 bases match TRBD1. V was clipped by 8 bases and J by 0 bases; unmatched bases: 7. The germline V gene has CDR1 MGHRA and CDR2 YSYEKL. CDR3 length: 16 amino acids. The CDR3 region has the DNA TGCGCCAGCCGGGACAGGGTGTCTACAACTAATGAAAAACTGTTTTTT. This encodes CASRDRVSTTNEKLFF.

The rearrangement links TRBV6-5 to TRBJ2-7; 8 bases match TRBD1. Unmatched junction bases numbered 4, after V lost 6 bases and J lost 0 bases. Germline CDR1 and CDR2: MNHEY and SVGAGI. CDR3 length equals 14 residues. The CDR3 sequence is CASSQTGDSYEQYF. DNA of the CDR3: TGTGCCAGCAGCCAGACAGGGGACTCCTACGAGCAGTACTTC.

This rearrangement joins TRBV4-3 to TRBJ1-2; possibly TRBD1 for D (5 bases). In germline, CDR1 is LGHNA, CDR2 YSLEER. The CDR3 loop spans 16 amino acids. Trimming took off 0 bases at V and 6 bases at J, with 17 bases between the two ends. The CDR3 DNA reads as TGCGCCAGCAGCCAAGATCGGTTTTCGGGGCTGGATGGCTACACCTTC. This encodes CASSQDRFSGLDGYTF.

This clone was recorded only once. CDR3 residues: CASRYSQGPGANVLTF. CDR3 sequence (DNA): TGCGCCAGCCGCTACTCACAGGGGCCTGGGGCCAACGTCCTGACTTTC. The chain joins TRBV5-1 to TRBJ2-6; 7 nucleotides align to TRBD1. The CDR3 runs 16 residues. Germline V lookup: CDR1 SGHRS, CDR2 YFSETQ. Trimming took 7 bases from V and 2 from J; bases not matched to a gene: 9.

The gene calls are TRBV5-4 and TRBJ1-6, with 7 positions matching TRBD1. CDR3 length: 13 residues. Germline V CDR1 and CDR2: SGHNT, YYREEE (reference sequence). After removal of 7 bases from V and 10 bases from J, the junction contained 8 bases not matched to a gene. In DNA form, the CDR3 reads TGTGCCAGCCATGGGGACAGTGGGTCACCCCTCCACTTT. It yields the protein CASHGDSGSPLHF.

The rearrangement uses TRBV6-1 and TRBJ1-6; D is ambiguous. Germline CDR1 and CDR2: MNHNS and SASEGT. The CDR3 is 12 residues long. The CDR3 protein is CAASRYNSPLHF. In DNA, the CDR3 is TGTGCAGCGTCCAGGTATAATTCACCCCTCCACTTT.

The chain links TRBV30 to TRBJ2-2; no clear D gene. This CDR3 is built from 17 residues. Germline V gene sequence: CDR1 GTSNPN, CDR2 SVGIG (reference sequence). Trimming cost V 0 bases and J 0 bases, with 14 bases left between them. The CDR3 sequence: CAWSVQKSSTNTGELFF. DNA of the CDR3: TGTGCCTGGAGTGTACAGAAATCTTCAACGAACACCGGGGAGCTGTTTTTT.

The V call is TRBV28, the J call TRBJ1-1; the D gene is possibly TRBD1 (6 bases). Germline V gene data show CDR1 as MDHEN and CDR2 as SYDVKM. Between the trimmed V and J ends, which lost 7 bases and 11 bases, there was a span of 17 bases. The CDR3 sequence is 12 residues long. Written as DNA, the CDR3 is TGTGCCAGCACCGTGACAGGCGGGGGGGCTTTCTTT. It specifies CASTVTGGGAFF.

The CDR3 nucleotides read TGCAGCGTTGGACTAGCGGGGTCAGGCCAGTACTTC. This translates into CSVGLAGSGQYF. The chain carries TRBV29-1 and TRBJ2-5, with 11 nucleotides matching TRBD2. CDR3 size: 12 residues. V gave up 4 bases and J gave up 10 bases; unmatched junction bases: 5. Germline V lookup: CDR1 SQVTM, CDR2 ANQGSEA.

The rearrangement joins TRBV11-2 to TRBJ1-4; D remains ambiguous. Trimming stripped 8 bases from V and 8 bases from J, with 15 bases between. Germline lookup yields CDR1 SGHAT and CDR2 FQNNGV. The CDR3 has 13 amino acids. The CDR3, as DNA: TGTGCCAGCTCTCAAGCTCAGAGGGAAAAACTGTTTTTT. Amino acid sequence: CASSQAQREKLFF.

This chain uses TRBV19 with TRBJ2-1; 10 bases are a match to TRBD2. CDR1 and CDR2 (germline): LNHDA, SQIVND (reference sequence). The CDR3 has 20 residues. The V segment lost 3 bases and the J segment 4 bases; nucleotides outside the gene matches: 18. The CDR3 region is CASSIGGGLAGEVRYNEQFF. CDR3 nucleotides: TGTGCCAGTAGTATCGGGGGCGGGCTAGCGGGAGAGGTTAGGTACAATGAGCAGTTCTTC.

This rearrangement joins TRBV10-3 to TRBJ1-5; a weak D match, TRBD1 (5 bases). V dropped 3 bases and J dropped 0 bases, with 9 bases sitting between them. Per the germline V gene, CDR1 is ENHRY and CDR2 is SYGVKD. This CDR3 is built from 15 residues. The CDR3 region has the DNA TGTGCCATCAGTGATGGGGGGTATAGCAATCAGCCCCAGCATTTT. Protein: CAISDGGYSNQPQHF.

The rearrangement links TRBV10-3 to TRBJ1-2; TRBD1 is a possible D gene (6 bases). The CDR3 runs 11 residues. CDR1 and CDR2 (germline): ENHRY, SYGVKD. Between the trimmed V and J ends, which lost 6 bases and 8 bases, there was a span of 10 bases. The CDR3 DNA follows: TGTGCCATCAGCCCAGGGGAAGGCTACACCTTC. Its protein is CAISPGEGYTF.

The chain has TRBV27 and TRBJ2-3; D is perhaps TRBD1 or TRBD2 (5 bases each). This CDR3 comprises 13 residues. Germline CDR1 reads MNHEY; CDR2 reads SMNVEV (reference sequence). V was shortened by 6 bases and J by 0 bases, with 7 bases between the two germline ends. The CDR3 loop is CASRRDSTDTQYF. CDR3 nucleotides: TGTGCCAGCAGGAGGGACAGCACAGATACGCAGTATTTT.

The sample holds one count of this clone. The chain combines TRBV11-2 with TRBJ2-3; 7 bases are shared with TRBD2. Germline CDR1 SGHAT, CDR2 FQNNGV. The CDR3 is 17 amino acids. V lost 1 base, J lost 2 bases, and 9 bases stayed unmatched. The CDR3 DNA follows: TGTGCCAGCAGCTTAGTTCCGGGGGGTAGCTTCACAGATACGCAGTATTTT. Its protein is CASSLVPGGSFTDTQYF.

On this clone: Other DNA sequences from this sample encode an identical CDR3 as well. J is TRBJ2-7 and V is TRBV9; 10 bases fit TRBD2. V was clipped by 0 bases and J by 5 bases; unmatched bases: 5. The CDR3 totals 15 residues. Germline CDR1 reads SGDLS; CDR2 reads YYNGEE. CDR3 nucleotide sequence: TGTGCCAGCAGCGTAGGGCTAGCGGGGGAACACGAGCAGTACTTC. Translated: CASSVGLAGEHEQYF.

The gene calls are TRBV5-6 and TRBJ2-2; no definite D call. With 0 bases removed from V and 5 bases from J, the gap between germline ends came to 5 bases. CDR1 and CDR2 from the germline V gene are SGHDT and YYEEEE. This CDR3 has 13 residues. This CDR3 is CASSLAATGELFF. CDR3 coding DNA: TGTGCCAGCAGCTTGGCGGCTACCGGGGAGCTGTTTTTT.

The chain couples TRBV19 to TRBJ1-6; 9 nucleotides line up with TRBD1. The germline V gene has CDR1 LNHDA and CDR2 SQIVND (reference sequence). V was pared by 10 bases and J by 8 bases, with 3 bases of the junction left unmatched. This CDR3 has 12 amino acids. The DNA of the CDR3 is TGTGCCACGCGGGACAGGGATTCACCCCTCCACTTT. This encodes CATRDRDSPLHF. Using reference TRBV19 and TRBJ1-6 for the parts outside the CDR3, the full variable domain is DGGITQSPKYLFRKEGQNVTLSCEQNLNHDAMYWYRQDPGQGLRLIYYSQIVNDFQKGDIAEGYSVSREKKESFPLTVTSAQKNPTAFYLCATRDRDSPLHFGNGTRLTVT.

CDR3 amino acids: CASSRLTATGELFF. CDR3 nucleotide sequence: TGTGCCAGCAGCCGTCTCACTGCCACCGGGGAGCTGTTTTTT. V and J are TRBV7-2 and TRBJ2-2; D unresolved. The V gene's germline CDR1 is SGHTA and CDR2 FQGNSA. V was clipped by 5 bases and J by 4 bases, with 11 bases between them. The CDR3 loop spans 14 amino acids.